Many counts were recorded for the clone carrying this T cell receptor (beta chain). The data originate from a study of neurological immune-mediated disorders. V was pared by 2 bases and J by 7 bases, with 11 bases between. This CDR3 has 14 residues. Germline-derived CDR1 and CDR2 are LGHNA and YSLEER. The cDNA was produced through 5'RACE with 10-nucleotide random UMIs. TCRdb redid the calling of the 5' RACE reads with MiXCR, one entry per CDR3 protein. The table shows about 50,000 distinct CDR3 sequences, with around a tenth occurring only once. This sequence originates from a man aged 70 or older with HTLV-1-associated myelopathy (HAM/TSP). The chain couples TRBV4-3 to TRBJ2-2; D perhaps matches TRBD2 (5 bases). Sample: PBMCs. The CDR3: CASSQTSRIGELFF. CDR3 nucleotides: TGCGCCAGCAGCCAAACTAGTAGAATCGGGGAGCTGTTTTTT.